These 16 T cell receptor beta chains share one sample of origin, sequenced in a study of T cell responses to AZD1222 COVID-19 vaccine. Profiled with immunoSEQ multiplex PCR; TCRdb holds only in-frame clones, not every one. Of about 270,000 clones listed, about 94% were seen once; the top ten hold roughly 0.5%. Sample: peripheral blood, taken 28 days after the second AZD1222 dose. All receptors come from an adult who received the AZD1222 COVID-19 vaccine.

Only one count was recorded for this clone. In nucleotides, the CDR3 is TGTGCCAGCAGTTGGAGGGACTATGGCTACACCTTC. It is translated as CASSWRDYGYTF. J is TRBJ1-2 and V is TRBV28; no reliable D call. Germline CDR1 is MDHEN and CDR2 is SYDVKM. The V end was cut by 4 bases, the J end by 3 bases, with 6 bases between. The CDR3 contains 12 residues.

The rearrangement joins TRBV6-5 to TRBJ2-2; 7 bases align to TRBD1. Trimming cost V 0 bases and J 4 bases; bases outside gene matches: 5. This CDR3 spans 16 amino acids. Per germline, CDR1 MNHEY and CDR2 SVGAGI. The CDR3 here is CASSYSTGFSTGELFF. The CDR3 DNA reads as TGTGCCAGCAGTTACTCGACAGGGTTTAGCACCGGGGAGCTGTTTTTT.

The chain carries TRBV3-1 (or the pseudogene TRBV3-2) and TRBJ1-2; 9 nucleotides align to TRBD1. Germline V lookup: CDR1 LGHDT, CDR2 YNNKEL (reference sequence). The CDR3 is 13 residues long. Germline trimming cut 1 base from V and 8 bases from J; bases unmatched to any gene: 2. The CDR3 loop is CASSQVGTGGYTF. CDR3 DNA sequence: TGTGCCAGCAGCCAAGTGGGGACAGGGGGCTACACCTTC.

CDR3 amino acids: CSVVQGGETQYF. DNA of the CDR3: TGCAGCGTTGTGCAGGGTGGAGAGACCCAGTACTTC. The rearrangement joins TRBV29-1 to TRBJ2-5, with D perhaps TRBD1 (5 bases). Germline V gives CDR1 SQVTM, CDR2 ANQGSEA. Trimming took 4 bases from V and 4 from J, leaving 10 bases between them. The CDR3 runs to 12 residues.

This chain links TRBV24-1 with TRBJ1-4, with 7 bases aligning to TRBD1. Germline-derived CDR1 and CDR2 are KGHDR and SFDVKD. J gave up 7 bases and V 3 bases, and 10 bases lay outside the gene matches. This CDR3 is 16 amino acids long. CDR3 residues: CATSDGTALSGEKLFF. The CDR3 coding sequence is TGTGCCACCAGTGATGGGACAGCTCTAAGCGGTGAAAAACTGTTTTTT.

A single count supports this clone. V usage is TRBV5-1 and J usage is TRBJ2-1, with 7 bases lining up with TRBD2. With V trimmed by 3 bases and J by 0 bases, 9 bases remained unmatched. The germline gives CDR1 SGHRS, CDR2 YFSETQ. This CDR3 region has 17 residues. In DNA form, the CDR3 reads TGCGCCAGCAGCTCCGGACTAGGCTACACCTCCTACAATGAGCAGTTCTTC. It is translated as CASSSGLGYTSYNEQFF.

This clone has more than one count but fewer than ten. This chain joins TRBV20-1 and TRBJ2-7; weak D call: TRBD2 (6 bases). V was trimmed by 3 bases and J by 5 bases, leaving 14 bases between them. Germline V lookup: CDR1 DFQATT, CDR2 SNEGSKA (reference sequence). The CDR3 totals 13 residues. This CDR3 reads CSASLTGLDEQYF. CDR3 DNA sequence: TGCAGTGCTAGTTTAACGGGACTCGACGAGCAGTACTTC.

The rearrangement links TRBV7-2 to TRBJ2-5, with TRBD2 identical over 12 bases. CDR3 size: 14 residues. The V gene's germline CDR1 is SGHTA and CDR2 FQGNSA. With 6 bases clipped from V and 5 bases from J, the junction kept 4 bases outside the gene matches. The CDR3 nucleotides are TGTGCCAGCAGGGCCGGGACTAGCGGGGAGACCCAGTACTTC. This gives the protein CASRAGTSGETQYF.

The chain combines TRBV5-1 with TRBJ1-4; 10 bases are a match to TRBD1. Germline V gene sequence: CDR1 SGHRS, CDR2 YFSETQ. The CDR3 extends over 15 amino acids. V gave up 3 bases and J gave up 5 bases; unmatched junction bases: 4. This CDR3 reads CASSWGTGVNEKLFF. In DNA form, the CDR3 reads TGCGCCAGCAGCTGGGGGACAGGGGTAAATGAAAAACTGTTTTTT. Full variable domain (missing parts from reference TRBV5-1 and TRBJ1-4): KAGVTQTPRYLIKTRGQQVTLSCSPISGHRSVSWYQQTPGQGLQFLFEYFSETQRNKGNFPGRFSGRQFSNSRSEMNVSTLELGDSALYLCASSWGTGVNEKLFFGSGTQLSVL.

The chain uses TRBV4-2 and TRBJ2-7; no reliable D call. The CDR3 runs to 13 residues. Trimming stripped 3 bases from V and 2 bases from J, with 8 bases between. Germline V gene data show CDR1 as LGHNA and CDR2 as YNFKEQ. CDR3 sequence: CASSHDAPYEQYF. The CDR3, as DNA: TGTGCCAGCAGCCATGATGCCCCCTACGAGCAGTACTTC.

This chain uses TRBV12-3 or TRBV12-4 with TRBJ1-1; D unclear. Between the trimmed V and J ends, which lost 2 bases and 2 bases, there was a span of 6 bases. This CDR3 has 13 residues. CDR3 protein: CASSLLRNTEAFF. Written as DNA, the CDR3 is TGTGCCAGCAGTTTACTCCGAAACACTGAAGCTTTCTTT.

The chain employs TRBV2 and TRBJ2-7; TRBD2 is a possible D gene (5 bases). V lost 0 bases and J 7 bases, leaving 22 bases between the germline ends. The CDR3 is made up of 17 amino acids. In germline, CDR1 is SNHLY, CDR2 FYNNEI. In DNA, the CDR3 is TGTGCCAGCAGTGAAGCGCTTCGAGGTAGCGCCGCCTCTGAGCAGTACTTC. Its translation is CASSEALRGSAASEQYF.

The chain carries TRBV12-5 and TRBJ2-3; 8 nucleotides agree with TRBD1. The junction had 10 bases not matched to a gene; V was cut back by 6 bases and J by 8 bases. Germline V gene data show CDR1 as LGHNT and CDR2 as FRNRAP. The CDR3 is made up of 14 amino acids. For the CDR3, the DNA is TGTGCTAGTGGCCCCGGGACAGGCGGTTTTACGCAGTATTTT. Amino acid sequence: CASGPGTGGFTQYF.

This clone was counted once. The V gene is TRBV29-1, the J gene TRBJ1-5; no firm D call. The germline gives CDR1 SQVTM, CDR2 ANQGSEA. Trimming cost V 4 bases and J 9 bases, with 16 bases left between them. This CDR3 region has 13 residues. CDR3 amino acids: CSVGESGGRPQHF. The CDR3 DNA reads TGCAGCGTTGGGGAGTCGGGAGGACGGCCCCAGCATTTT.

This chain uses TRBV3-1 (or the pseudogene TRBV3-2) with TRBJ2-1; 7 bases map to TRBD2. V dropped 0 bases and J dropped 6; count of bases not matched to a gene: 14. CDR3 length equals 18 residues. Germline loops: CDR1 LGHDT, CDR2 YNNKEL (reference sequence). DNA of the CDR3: TGTGCCAGCAGCCAAGATTGGGGGGGAGGGCCCCCGAGCAATGAGCAGTTCTTC. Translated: CASSQDWGGGPPSNEQFF.

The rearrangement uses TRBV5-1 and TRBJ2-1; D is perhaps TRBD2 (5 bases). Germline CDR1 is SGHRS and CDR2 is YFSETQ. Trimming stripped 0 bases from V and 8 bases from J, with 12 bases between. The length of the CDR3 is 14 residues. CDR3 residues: CASSLELAGHEQFF. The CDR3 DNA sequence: TGCGCCAGCAGCTTGGAGCTAGCCGGCCATGAGCAGTTCTTC.